These 14 T cell receptor beta chains share one sample of origin, sequenced in a study of regulatory T cells in long-lasting Graves disease. Construction of TCR beta libraries relied on iRepertoire HTBI primers and on Arm-PCR targeting CDR3 regions. Each CDR3 protein is one row after TCRdb ran MiXCR on the multiplex PCR reads. The table lists approximately 400,000 distinct CDR3 sequences, 20% of them singletons. Time point described: persistent/refractory GD, antithyroid drugs over 5 years with positive TRAb. The TCR library was made from RNA extracted from PBMCs. Sequencing used peripheral blood mononuclear cells (PBMCs), obtained when the disease was refractory, from a patient treated with antithyroid drugs. These TCRs come from a female donor with Graves disease.

The table lists this clonotype with a few counts. The genes are TRBV5-1 and TRBJ2-7; 14 bases are shared with TRBD2. Germline V gives CDR1 SGHRS, CDR2 YFSETQ. The CDR3 consists of 20 residues. V shed 2 bases and J 3 bases; nucleotides not matched to a gene: 16. CDR3 sequence: CASSFGQPGLAGESGYEQYF. The DNA of the CDR3 is TGCGCCAGCAGCTTCGGACAGCCGGGACTAGCGGGAGAAAGTGGCTACGAGCAGTACTTC.

The chain uses TRBV14 and TRBJ2-5; D is possibly TRBD1 (5 bases). Germline lookup yields CDR1 SGHDN and CDR2 FVKESK. Trimming took off 0 bases at V and 5 bases at J, with 7 bases between the two ends. This CDR3 contains 13 residues. The CDR3 region is CASSQEPGETQYF. CDR3 sequence (DNA): TGTGCCAGCAGCCAAGAACCAGGGGAGACCCAGTACTTC.

The sample holds many counts of this clonotype. V is TRBV12-3 or TRBV12-4 and J is TRBJ1-2, with D possibly TRBD1 on 5 matching bases. The CDR3 has 15 residues. V gave up 5 bases and J gave up 6 bases, with 19 bases separating them. CDR3 nucleotides: TGTGCCAGCAGTCCGTCTCGGAGGGGCACAGATGGCTACACCTTC. As protein: CASSPSRRGTDGYTF.

This clonotype has only a few counts. This chain links TRBV28 with TRBJ2-3; TRBD1 might be the D (6 bases). Trimming stripped 2 bases from V and 0 bases from J, with 12 bases between. The germline CDR1 and CDR2 sequences are MDHEN and SYDVKM. The CDR3 is made up of 16 amino acids. This chain's CDR3 is CASSLGVQGSTDTQYF. In nucleotides, the CDR3 is TGTGCCAGCAGTTTAGGTGTTCAGGGGAGCACAGATACGCAGTATTTT.

The chain couples TRBV5-6 to TRBJ1-5; unclear D gene. Germline V lookup: CDR1 SGHDT, CDR2 YYEEEE. Trimming cost V 2 bases and J 10 bases, with 13 bases left between them. The CDR3 length is 13 residues. The CDR3 DNA reads TGTGCCAGCAGCTTTTCAGGAAATCGACCCCAGCATTTT. The encoded protein is CASSFSGNRPQHF.

On this clonotype: A far larger clone differs by one base, so this is likely a read error. The chain carries TRBV12-3 or TRBV12-4 and TRBJ2-5, with D tentatively TRBD2 (5 bases). CDR3 size: 15 residues. The CDR3 region has the DNA TGTGCCAGCAGTCACCCTATGTCCAGCGACTACGAGCAGCACTTC. It is translated as CASSHPMSSDYEQHF.

The chain recombines TRBV3-1 with TRBJ2-3, with D uncertain. The germline V gene encodes CDR1 LGHDT and CDR2 YNNKEL (reference sequence). The CDR3 has 12 amino acids. With 4 bases removed from V and 8 bases from J, the gap between germline ends came to 10 bases. The CDR3 protein is CASSRAASTQYF. The DNA of the CDR3 is TGTGCCAGCAGCCGAGCAGCTTCTACGCAGTATTTT.

The sample holds many counts of this clonotype. This chain uses TRBV12-3 or TRBV12-4 with TRBJ1-4, with a possible D match to TRBD1 (5 bases). This CDR3 contains 17 residues. The germline V and J ends were trimmed by 2 bases and 1 base, with 14 bases remaining between them. Written as DNA, the CDR3 is TGTGCCAGCAGTTTACGGGTCGGGGCTCAAACTAATGAAAAACTGTTTTTT. Translation gives CASSLRVGAQTNEKLFF.

The chain links TRBV6-5 to TRBJ1-5, with 8 nucleotides matching TRBD1. In germline, CDR1 is MNHEY, CDR2 SVGAGI. This CDR3 contains 18 residues. The ends lost 4 bases at V and 5 bases at J; junction bases unmatched: 16. The CDR3 coding sequence is TGTGCCAGCAGTTCCGGCCCCTCCCAGGGGGCTTTAGATCAGCCCCAGCATTTT. Amino acids: CASSSGPSQGALDQPQHF.

This clonotype was seen at least ten times. The chain recombines TRBV27 with TRBJ2-7; 9 bases align to TRBD1. The V gene end was trimmed by 5 bases and the J gene end by 6 bases; junction bases not matched to a gene: 14. From germline, CDR1 is MNHEY and CDR2 SMNVEV (reference sequence). The CDR3 loop spans 16 amino acids. The CDR3 sequence: CASSRYGGQGIREQYF. In DNA form, the CDR3 reads TGTGCCAGCAGTCGCTATGGGGGACAGGGAATACGCGAGCAGTACTTC.

This clonotype has only a few counts. The chain is built from TRBV5-4 and TRBJ2-5; D is unresolved. From germline, CDR1 is SGHNT and CDR2 YYREEE (reference sequence). V was clipped by 0 bases and J by 2 bases, with 14 bases between them. CDR3 length equals 16 residues. The CDR3 DNA is TGTGCCAGCAGCTTGGGGTATTTTGGGGAACAAGAGACCCAGTACTTC. It specifies CASSLGYFGEQETQYF.

There are a few counts of this clonotype. The chain employs TRBV9 and TRBJ2-7; 7 nucleotides agree with TRBD1. CDR3 length equals 14 residues. V trimming: 0 bases; J trimming: 3 bases; junction bases outside the gene matches: 3. Germline V gives CDR1 SGDLS, CDR2 YYNGEE. CDR3 sequence (DNA): TGTGCCAGCAGCGTAGGTTCAGGGGGCTACGAGCAGTACTTC. Translating gives CASSVGSGGYEQYF. Based on the CDR3 plus reference TRBV9 and TRBJ2-7, the full variable domain is DSGVTQTPKHLITATGQRVTLRCSPRSGDLSVYWYQQSLDQGLQFLIQYYNGEERAKGNILERFSAQQFPDLHSELNLSSLELGDSALYFCASSVGSGGYEQYFGPGTRLTVT.

There are many counts of this clonotype. This sequence joins TRBV28 and TRBJ2-5, with D unresolved. The germline V gene encodes CDR1 MDHEN and CDR2 SYDVKM. Deletions cut 7 bases from V and 5 bases from J, with 11 bases between. There are 12 residues in the CDR3. CDR3 amino acids: CASISNFETQYF. CDR3 nucleotide sequence: TGTGCCAGCATTTCCAATTTTGAGACCCAGTACTTC.

The chain links TRBV5-1 to TRBJ2-6; TRBD2 agrees at 13 bases. The V gene's germline CDR1 is SGHRS and CDR2 YFSETQ. The V segment lost 3 bases and the J segment 4 bases; nucleotides outside the gene matches: 7. The CDR3 consists of 18 residues. This CDR3 is CASSSGLAGAIGANVLTF. Written as DNA, the CDR3 is TGCGCCAGCAGCTCCGGACTAGCGGGAGCGATAGGGGCCAACGTCCTGACTTTC.